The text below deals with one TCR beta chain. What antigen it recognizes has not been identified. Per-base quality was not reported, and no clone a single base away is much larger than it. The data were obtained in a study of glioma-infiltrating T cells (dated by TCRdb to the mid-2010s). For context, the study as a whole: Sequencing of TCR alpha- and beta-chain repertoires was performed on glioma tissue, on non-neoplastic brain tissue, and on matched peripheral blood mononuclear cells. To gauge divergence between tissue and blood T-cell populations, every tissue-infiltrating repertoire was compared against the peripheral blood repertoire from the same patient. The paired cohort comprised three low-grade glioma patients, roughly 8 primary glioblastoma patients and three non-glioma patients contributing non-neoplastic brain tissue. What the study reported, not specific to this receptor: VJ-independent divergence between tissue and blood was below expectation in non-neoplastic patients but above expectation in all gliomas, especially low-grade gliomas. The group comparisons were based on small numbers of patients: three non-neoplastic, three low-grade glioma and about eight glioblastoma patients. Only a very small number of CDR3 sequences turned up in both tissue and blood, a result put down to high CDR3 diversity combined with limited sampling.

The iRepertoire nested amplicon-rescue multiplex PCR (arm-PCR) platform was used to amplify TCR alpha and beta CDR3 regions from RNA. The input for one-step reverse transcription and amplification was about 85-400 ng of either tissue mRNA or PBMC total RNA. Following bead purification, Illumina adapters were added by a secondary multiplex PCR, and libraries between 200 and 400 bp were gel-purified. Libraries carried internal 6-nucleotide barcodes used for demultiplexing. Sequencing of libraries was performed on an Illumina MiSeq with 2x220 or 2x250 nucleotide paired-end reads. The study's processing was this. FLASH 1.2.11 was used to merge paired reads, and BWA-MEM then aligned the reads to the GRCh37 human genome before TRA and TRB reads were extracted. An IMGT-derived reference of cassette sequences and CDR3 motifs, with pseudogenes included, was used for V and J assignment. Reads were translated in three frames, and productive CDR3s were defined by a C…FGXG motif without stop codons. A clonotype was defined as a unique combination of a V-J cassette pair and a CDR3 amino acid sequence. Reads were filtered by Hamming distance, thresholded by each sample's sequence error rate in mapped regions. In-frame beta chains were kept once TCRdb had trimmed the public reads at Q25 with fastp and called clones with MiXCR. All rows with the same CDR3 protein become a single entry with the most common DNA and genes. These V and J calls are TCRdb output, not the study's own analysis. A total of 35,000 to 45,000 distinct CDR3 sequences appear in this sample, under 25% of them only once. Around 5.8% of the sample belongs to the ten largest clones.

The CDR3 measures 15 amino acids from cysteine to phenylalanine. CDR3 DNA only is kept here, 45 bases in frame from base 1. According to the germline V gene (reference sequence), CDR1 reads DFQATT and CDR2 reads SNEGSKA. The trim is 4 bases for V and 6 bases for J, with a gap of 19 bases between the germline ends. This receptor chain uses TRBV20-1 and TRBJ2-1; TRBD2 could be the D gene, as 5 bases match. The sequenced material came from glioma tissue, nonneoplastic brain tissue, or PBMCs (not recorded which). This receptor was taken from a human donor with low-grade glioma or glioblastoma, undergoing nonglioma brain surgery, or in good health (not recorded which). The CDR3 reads CSATVRRPDPNEQFF. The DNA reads TGCAGTGCTACTGTGCGGAGGCCGGATCCCAATGAGCAGTTCTTC.